This T cell receptor beta chain comes out of a study of T cells expressing NK-cell markers. TCRdb processed the 5' RACE reads again and assigns one entry to each CDR3 protein, with no DNA. The table lists approximately 440,000 distinct CDR3 sequences, with over 1.3% in the top ten. The CDR3 sequence is 14 residues long. Germline CDR1 reads MNHNY; CDR2 reads SVGAGI (reference sequence). The clonotype originates from a woman between 45 and 65 years old in good health. Source material: blood T cells: a sorted CD56 or NKG2C T cell subset, CD4+ or CD8+ T cells, or bulk PBMC T cells (not recorded which). The chain is built from TRBV6-6 and TRBJ2-1; TCRdb indicates TRBD2, and absent DNA this call remains unverified. The CDR3 is CASSYFGGMNEQFF.